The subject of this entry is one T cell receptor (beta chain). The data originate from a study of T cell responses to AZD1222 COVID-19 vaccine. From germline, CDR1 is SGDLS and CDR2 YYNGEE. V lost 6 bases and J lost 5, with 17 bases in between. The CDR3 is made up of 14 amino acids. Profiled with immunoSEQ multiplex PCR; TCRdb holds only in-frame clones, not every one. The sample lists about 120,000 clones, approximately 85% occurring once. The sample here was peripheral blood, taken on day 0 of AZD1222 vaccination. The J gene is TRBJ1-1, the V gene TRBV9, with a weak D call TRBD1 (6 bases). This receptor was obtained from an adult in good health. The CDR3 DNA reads TGTGCCAGCACGTCACAAACAGGGAGTACTGAAGCTTTCTTT. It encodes CASTSQTGSTEAFF. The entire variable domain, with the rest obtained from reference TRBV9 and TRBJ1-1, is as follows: DSGVTQTPKHLITATGQRVTLRCSPRSGDLSVYWYQQSLDQGLQFLIQYYNGEERAKGNILERFSAQQFPDLHSELNLSSLELGDSALYFCASTSQTGSTEAFFGQGTRLTVV.